This T cell receptor (beta chain) is drawn from a study of response to subunit inactivated influenza vaccine (dated by TCRdb to the late 2010s). Study-level background: Deep quantitative T cell receptor repertoire profiling was used in the study to track responses to a trivalent subunit inactivated influenza vaccine.

This clonotype was observed many times. Which antigen it targets is not known. No quality values exist for individual bases; no much larger clone is one base distant. Findings and caveats that apply to the study as a whole: The authors suggested that each seasonal influenza vaccination may recruit only a limited number of new T cells.

Its CDR3 holds 12 amino acids, cysteine through phenylalanine. The retained sequence is limited to the CDR3, 36 bases, with the frame set at the first base. The germline V gene gives CDR1 as MNHNS and CDR2 as SASEGT. V is clipped by 7 bases and J by 2 bases, and the sequence between their germline boundaries is 9 bases long. The method was RT-PCR. The instrument was an Illumina HiSeq 2500. TCRdb cleaned the public reads at Q25 with fastp, built clones with MiXCR and kept in-frame beta chains. Each CDR3 protein gets just one entry, which takes the most common genes and DNA from the rows behind it. This sample comprises more than 200,000 distinct CDR3 sequences, approximately 12% of them detected only once. The leading ten clones occupy more than 7% of the sample.

The chain employs TRBV6-1 and TRBJ2-7; TRBD2 is perhaps the D gene, given 5 matching bases. Sample: non-naive T cells sorted from PBMCs, taken less than 15 days before vaccination. The cell subset or site label, read with the paper, signifies: memory T cell fraction. The clonotype comes from a man aged 45 to 65 who received an inactivated influenza vaccine. Donor details come from another sample of the same person, matched by shared clones. At the DNA level, the sequence is TGTGCCAGCACGGGGAATACCTACGAGCAGTACTTC. Its product reads: CASTGNTYEQYF.